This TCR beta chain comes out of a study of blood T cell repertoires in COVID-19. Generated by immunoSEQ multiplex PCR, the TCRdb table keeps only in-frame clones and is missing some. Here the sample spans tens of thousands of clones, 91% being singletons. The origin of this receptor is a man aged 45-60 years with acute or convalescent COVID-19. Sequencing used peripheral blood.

The CDR3 loop reads CASSLLGLGGSQTEGNYGYTF. DNA for the CDR3: TGTGCCAGCAGTTTATTAGGATTGGGGGGTTCCCAGACTGAGGGAAACTATGGCTACACCTTC. The rearrangement links TRBV28 to TRBJ1-2; TRBD1 might be the D (5 bases). V lost 1 base and J lost 2, with 29 bases in between. Looked up from germline, CDR1 is MDHEN and CDR2 is SYDVKM. There are 21 residues in the CDR3.